A single sample is the source of the 2 T cell receptor beta chains below, sequenced in a study of cytomegalovirus exposure and HLA in healthy donors. Both 60 Vbeta primers and 13 Jbeta primers went into the PCR. Only in-frame clones appear in the TCRdb table, and some are missing; sequencing was by immunoSEQ multiplex PCR. The sample shows about 160,000 clones, more than 70% of them seen only once. The sequenced material came from PBMCs. The origin of the receptors is a man between 60 and 75 years old in good health and CMV-seronegative.

This clone was counted only a few times. This chain uses TRBV2 with TRBJ2-1; 12 bases match TRBD1. The CDR3 has 14 residues. Trimming took 7 bases from V and 8 from J; bases not matched to a gene: 6. Germline CDR1 is SNHLY and CDR2 is FYNNEI. As DNA, the CDR3 is TGTGCCAGCACCGGGACAGGGGGCATATATGAGCAGTTCTTC. Residues: CASTGTGGIYEQFF.

The chain employs TRBV6-5 and TRBJ2-5; D is unclear. Judging by the DNA end, TRBJ2-7 fits better; the J call may be wrong. In germline, CDR1 is MNHEY, CDR2 SVGAGI. The CDR3 spans 16 residues. CDR3 bases: TGTGCCAGCAGTTACTCGACCGGTAGCCTTCTCTACGAGCAGTACTTC. It yields the protein CASSYSTGSLLYEQYF.